This paragraph covers one TCR beta chain sequence. In the original workflow: Quantification of nucleated cells was approximated via reference gene primer amplification. Profiling relied on immunoSEQ multiplex PCR, and the TCRdb table lists in-frame clones only, not all of them. V and J calls plus clone size are reproduced from that table; the DNA served to infer D and trimming. This repertoire shows over 75,000 clones, roughly 83% found once; its top ten account for 30% to 35%. The data were obtained in a study of blood T cell repertoires in COVID-19. Study-level information: The study drew acute and convalescent COVID-19 samples from the United States, Italy and Spain. PBMCs, B-cell-depleted T cells, or T cells provided the cDNA or gDNA that made up the material.

The CDR3 loop spans 14 amino acids. CDR1 is SNHLY and CDR2 is FYNNEI in the germline V gene. Trimming took off 0 bases at V and 8 bases at J, with 13 bases between the two ends. The V gene is TRBV2, the J gene TRBJ1-2; no definite D call. This TCR came from an elderly woman with active or convalescent COVID-19. The sample was peripheral blood. CDR3 amino acids: CASSEAPRIMGYTF. The CDR3 nucleotides read TGTGCCAGCAGTGAAGCGCCCAGAATTATGGGCTACACCTTC.